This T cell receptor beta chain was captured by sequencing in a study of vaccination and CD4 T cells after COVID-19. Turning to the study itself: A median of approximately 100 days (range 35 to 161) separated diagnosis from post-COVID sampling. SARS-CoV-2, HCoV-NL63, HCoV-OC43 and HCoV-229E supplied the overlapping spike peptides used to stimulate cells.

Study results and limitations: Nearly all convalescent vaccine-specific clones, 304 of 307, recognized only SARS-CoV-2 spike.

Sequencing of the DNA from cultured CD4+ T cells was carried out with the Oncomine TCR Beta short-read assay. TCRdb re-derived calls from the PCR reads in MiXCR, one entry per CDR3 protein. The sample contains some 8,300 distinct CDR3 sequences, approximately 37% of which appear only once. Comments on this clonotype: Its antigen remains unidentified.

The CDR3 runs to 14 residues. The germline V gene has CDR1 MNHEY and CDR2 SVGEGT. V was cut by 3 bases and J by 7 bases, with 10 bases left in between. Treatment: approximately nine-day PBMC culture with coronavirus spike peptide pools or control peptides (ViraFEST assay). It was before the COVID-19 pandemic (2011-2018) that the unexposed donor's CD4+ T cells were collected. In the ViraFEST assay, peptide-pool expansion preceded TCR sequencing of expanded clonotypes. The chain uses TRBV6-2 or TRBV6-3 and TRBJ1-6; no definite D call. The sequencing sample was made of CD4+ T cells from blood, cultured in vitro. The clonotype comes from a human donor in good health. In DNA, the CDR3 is TGTGCCAGCAGTTATGGTCGAACCAATTCACCCCTCCACTTT. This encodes CASSYGRTNSPLHF.